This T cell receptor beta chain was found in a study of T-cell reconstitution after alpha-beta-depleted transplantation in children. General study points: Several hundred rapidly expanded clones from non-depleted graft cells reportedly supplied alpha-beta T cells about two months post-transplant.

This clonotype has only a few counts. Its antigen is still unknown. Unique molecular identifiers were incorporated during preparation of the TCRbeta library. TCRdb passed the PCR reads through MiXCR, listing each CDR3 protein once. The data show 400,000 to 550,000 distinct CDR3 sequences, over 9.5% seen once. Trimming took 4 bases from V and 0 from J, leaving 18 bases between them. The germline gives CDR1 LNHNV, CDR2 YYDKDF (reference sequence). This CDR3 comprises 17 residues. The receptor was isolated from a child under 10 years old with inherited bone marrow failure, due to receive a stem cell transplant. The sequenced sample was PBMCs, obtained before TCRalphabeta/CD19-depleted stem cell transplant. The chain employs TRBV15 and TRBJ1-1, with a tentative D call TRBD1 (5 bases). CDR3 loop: CATSNLRAGRMNTEAFF. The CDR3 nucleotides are TGTGCCACCAGCAACCTTCGGGCGGGGCGGATGAACACTGAAGCTTTCTTT.